This T cell receptor (beta chain) was recorded in a study of blood T cell repertoires in COVID-19. Study information: PBMCs, B-cell-depleted T cells, or T cells were the source of the cDNA or gDNA that made up the material.

The germline V gene has CDR1 MNHNS and CDR2 SASEGT. The V and J ends lost 3 bases and 0 bases respectively, with 9 bases between them. This CDR3 contains 15 residues. Clones were read by immunoSEQ multiplex PCR, and TCRdb kept only the in-frame ones, dropping some. The data contain about 200,000 clones, roughly 92% of them singletons. This TCR was sampled from a man younger than 45 with COVID-19, enrolled during active disease. The J gene is TRBJ1-5, the V gene TRBV6-1; D remains ambiguous. Sequenced material: peripheral blood. CDR3 protein: CASSESTNSNQPQHF. The CDR3 bases are TGTGCCAGCAGTGAGTCCACAAATAGCAATCAGCCCCAGCATTTT.